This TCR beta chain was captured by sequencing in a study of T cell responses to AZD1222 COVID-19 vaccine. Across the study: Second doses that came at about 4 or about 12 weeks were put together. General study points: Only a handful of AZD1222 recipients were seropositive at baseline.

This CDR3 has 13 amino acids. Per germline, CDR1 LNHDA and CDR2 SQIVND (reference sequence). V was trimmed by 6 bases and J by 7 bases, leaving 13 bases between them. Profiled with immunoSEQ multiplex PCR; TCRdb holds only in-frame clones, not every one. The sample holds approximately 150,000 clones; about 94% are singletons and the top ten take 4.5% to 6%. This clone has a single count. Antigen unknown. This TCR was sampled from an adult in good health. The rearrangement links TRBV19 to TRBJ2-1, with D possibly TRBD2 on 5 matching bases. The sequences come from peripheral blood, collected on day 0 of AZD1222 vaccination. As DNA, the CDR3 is TGTGCCAGTAGGAGGGCCGGTTTAAATGAGCAGTTCTTC. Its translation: CASRRAGLNEQFF.